These T cell receptor beta chains were read from a single sample in a study of cytomegalovirus exposure and HLA in healthy donors. The assay was immunoSEQ multiplex PCR, and TCRdb's table has in-frame clones only and misses some. The profile shows tens of thousands of clones, 90% to 95% of them singletons. The sequenced sample consisted of PBMCs. The origin of the receptors is a man younger than 30 in good health and CMV-seronegative. Each CDR3 is given with its conserved first and last residue. D genes are given only for firm matches. Rows give clone size only sometimes, using once, few, many, or a class for an expanded clone.

j_gene: TRBJ2-7
d_gene: -
v_gene: TRBV11-2
abundance: -
CDR3nt: TGTGCCAGCAGCTTAGACTCGGCCTACGAGCAGTACTTC
CDR3aa: CASSLDSAYEQYF

j_gene: TRBJ2-7
d_gene: -
v_gene: TRBV20-1
abundance: -
CDR3nt: TGCAGTGCTCAGGGGTACGAGCAGTACTTC
CDR3aa: CSAQGYEQYF

j_gene: TRBJ2-2
d_gene: -
v_gene: TRBV5-6
abundance: -
CDR3nt: TGTGCCAGCAGGGGAAGGAGGACCGGGGAGCTGTTTTTT
CDR3aa: CASRGRRTGELFF

j_gene: TRBJ1-4
d_gene: -
v_gene: TRBV12-5
abundance: -
CDR3nt: TGTGCTAGTGGTTTGGTTCTAGAGGCAACTAATGAAAAACTGTTTTTT
CDR3aa: CASGLVLEATNEKLFF

j_gene: TRBJ1-3
d_gene: -
v_gene: TRBV11-2
abundance: -
CDR3nt: TGTGCCAGCAGCGTCCGGTCGATAAGTGTGAGCTCTGGAAACACCATATATTTT
CDR3aa: CASSVRSISVSSGNTIYF

j_gene: TRBJ2-5
d_gene: TRBD2
v_gene: TRBV6-5
abundance: -
CDR3nt: TGTGCCAGCAGTTACTCCGCGGGAGTAGGGGAGACCCAGTACTTC
CDR3aa: CASSYSAGVGETQYF

j_gene: TRBJ2-3
d_gene: TRBD2
v_gene: TRBV15
abundance: -
CDR3nt: TGTGCCACCAGCAGAGATCGCGGGAGTGGAACAGATACGCAGTATTTT
CDR3aa: CATSRDRGSGTDTQYF

j_gene: TRBJ2-3
d_gene: -
v_gene: TRBV7-7
abundance: -
CDR3nt: TGTGCTAGCAGCCGGGACTTCGGGGATACGCAGTATTTT
CDR3aa: CASSRDFGDTQYF

j_gene: TRBJ1-2
d_gene: TRBD1
v_gene: TRBV28
abundance: -
CDR3nt: TGTGCCAGCAGTTCGGGACAGTTTTTCTATGGCTACACCTTC
CDR3aa: CASSSGQFFYGYTF

j_gene: TRBJ2-7
d_gene: TRBD2
v_gene: TRBV28
abundance: -
CDR3nt: TGTGCCAGCAGTTTCCGGACTAGCGGGATGAACGAGCAGTACTTC
CDR3aa: CASSFRTSGMNEQYF

j_gene: TRBJ1-4
d_gene: -
v_gene: TRBV4-3
abundance: -
CDR3nt: TGCGCCAGCAGCCAAGAGTGGCGGGGAAGAAGTGAAAAACTGTTTTTT
CDR3aa: CASSQEWRGRSEKLFF

j_gene: TRBJ1-5
d_gene: -
v_gene: TRBV5-5
abundance: once
CDR3nt: TGTGCCAGCAGCTTGTATCGGGCGGGAATAGAACCCCAGCATTTT
CDR3aa: CASSLYRAGIEPQHF

j_gene: TRBJ2-7
d_gene: -
v_gene: TRBV2
abundance: -
CDR3nt: TGTGCCAGCAGTGAATCAGGTTACGAGCAGTACTTC
CDR3aa: CASSESGYEQYF

j_gene: TRBJ1-5
d_gene: -
v_gene: TRBV29-1
abundance: -
CDR3nt: TGCAGCGTCCGGCGGGGCGTCAATCAGCCCCAGCATTTT
CDR3aa: CSVRRGVNQPQHF

j_gene: TRBJ2-5
d_gene: -
v_gene: TRBV7-3
abundance: -
CDR3nt: TGTGCCAGCAGCTTAACCCGGACTCGGGGACAAGAGACCCAGTACTTC
CDR3aa: CASSLTRTRGQETQYF

j_gene: TRBJ2-3
d_gene: TRBD2
v_gene: TRBV7-3
abundance: -
CDR3nt: TGTGCCAGCAGCTCCAGAGACCGACTAGCGGGGAACGGGGATACGCAGTATTTT
CDR3aa: CASSSRDRLAGNGDTQYF

j_gene: TRBJ2-7
d_gene: TRBD1
v_gene: TRBV27
abundance: -
CDR3nt: TGTGCCAGCAGCCTTCTCGGACAGGGAACCTACGAGCAGTACTTC
CDR3aa: CASSLLGQGTYEQYF

j_gene: TRBJ1-2
d_gene: -
v_gene: TRBV9
abundance: -
CDR3nt: TGTGCCAGCAGCGGTCATCCCTATGGCTACACCTTC
CDR3aa: CASSGHPYGYTF

j_gene: TRBJ2-7
d_gene: -
v_gene: TRBV20-1
abundance: -
CDR3nt: TGCAGTGCGAGGATAAACGACGAGCAGTACTTC
CDR3aa: CSARINDEQYF

j_gene: TRBJ2-7
d_gene: TRBD1
v_gene: TRBV6-5
abundance: -
CDR3nt: TGTGCCAGCAGCCCCGGACAGGTGGAGCCCTACGAGCAGTACTTC
CDR3aa: CASSPGQVEPYEQYF

j_gene: TRBJ2-3
d_gene: TRBD2
v_gene: TRBV18
abundance: once
CDR3nt: TGTGCCAGCTCACCGCCGACTAGCGGGAGAACAGATACGCAGTATTTT
CDR3aa: CASSPPTSGRTDTQYF

j_gene: TRBJ1-1
d_gene: TRBD1
v_gene: TRBV27
abundance: -
CDR3nt: TGTGCCAGCAGTTTGTCCGGGACAGGTAGAGCTTTCTTT
CDR3aa: CASSLSGTGRAFF

j_gene: TRBJ1-1
d_gene: -
v_gene: TRBV7-3
abundance: -
CDR3nt: TGTGCCAGCAGGGATGGGGGCCACACTGAAGCTTTCTTT
CDR3aa: CASRDGGHTEAFF

j_gene: TRBJ2-3
d_gene: -
v_gene: TRBV5-4
abundance: -
CDR3nt: TGTGCCAGCAGACCTGGACAGAGCACGGATACGCAGTATTTT
CDR3aa: CASRPGQSTDTQYF

j_gene: TRBJ2-1
d_gene: TRBD2
v_gene: TRBV13
abundance: -
CDR3nt: TGTGCCAGCAGCTTAGCTGGCGGGAGGAGCTCCTACAATGAGCAGTTCTTC
CDR3aa: CASSLAGGRSSYNEQFF

j_gene: TRBJ2-5
d_gene: -
v_gene: TRBV4-3
abundance: -
CDR3nt: TGCGCCAGCAGCCAAGCAGGGGGGGAGACCCAGTACTTC
CDR3aa: CASSQAGGETQYF

j_gene: TRBJ2-2
d_gene: -
v_gene: TRBV6-1
abundance: -
CDR3nt: TGTGCCAGCGAGGGGACATCTGACGGGGAGCTGTTTTTT
CDR3aa: CASEGTSDGELFF

j_gene: TRBJ2-1
d_gene: TRBD1
v_gene: TRBV27
abundance: few
CDR3nt: TGTGCCAGCAGGACAGGGGGCGTAAATAATGAGCAGTTCTTC
CDR3aa: CASRTGGVNNEQFF

j_gene: TRBJ1-5
d_gene: -
v_gene: TRBV28
abundance: -
CDR3nt: TGTGCCAGCAGTTTGGGAGGGGCGGTAGGAAAGATACAGCCCCAGCATTTT
CDR3aa: CASSLGGAVGKIQPQHF

j_gene: TRBJ2-1
d_gene: TRBD2
v_gene: TRBV5-6
abundance: -
CDR3nt: TGTGCCAGCAGCCCGGGGACTAGGGACAATGAGCAGTTCTTC
CDR3aa: CASSPGTRDNEQFF

j_gene: TRBJ2-3
d_gene: -
v_gene: TRBV7-3
abundance: -
CDR3nt: TGTGCCAGCAGCTTAGAGGCGGGTGGCACAGATACGCAGTATTTT
CDR3aa: CASSLEAGGTDTQYF

j_gene: TRBJ1-3
d_gene: -
v_gene: TRBV5-4
abundance: -
CDR3nt: TGTGCCAGCAGCTTGCGGACTGGCCGGGACACTGGAAACACCATATATTTT
CDR3aa: CASSLRTGRDTGNTIYF

j_gene: TRBJ1-5
d_gene: TRBD1
v_gene: TRBV7-6
abundance: -
CDR3nt: TGTGCCAGCAGCTACGGGACAGGGGACAATCAGCCCCAGCATTTT
CDR3aa: CASSYGTGDNQPQHF

j_gene: TRBJ2-1
d_gene: -
v_gene: TRBV19
abundance: -
CDR3nt: TGTGCCAGTATTAGTGGGGCTAACAATGAGCAGTTCTTC
CDR3aa: CASISGANNEQFF

j_gene: TRBJ2-1
d_gene: TRBD2
v_gene: TRBV6-6
abundance: once
CDR3nt: TGTGCCAGCAGTTACAGGGGGACTAGCGGGACCGATGAGCAGTTCTTC
CDR3aa: CASSYRGTSGTDEQFF

j_gene: TRBJ1-2
d_gene: -
v_gene: TRBV7-3
abundance: -
CDR3nt: TGTGCCAGCAGCCCTGACGGGGATTTTTATGGCTACACCTTC
CDR3aa: CASSPDGDFYGYTF

j_gene: TRBJ2-7
d_gene: TRBD1
v_gene: TRBV5-6
abundance: -
CDR3nt: TGTGCCAGCAGCTTGATATGGCAGGGGGCCTACGAGCAGTACTTC
CDR3aa: CASSLIWQGAYEQYF

j_gene: TRBJ1-5
d_gene: -
v_gene: TRBV7-2
abundance: -
CDR3nt: TGTGCCAGCAGCTTAGGGGCCAGCTCACGGCCCCAGCATTTT
CDR3aa: CASSLGASSRPQHF

j_gene: TRBJ1-1
d_gene: TRBD1
v_gene: TRBV30
abundance: -
CDR3nt: TGTGCCTGGAGTGTAGGCAGGGGGGCGGGCACTGAAGCTTTCTTT
CDR3aa: CAWSVGRGAGTEAFF

j_gene: TRBJ1-2
d_gene: -
v_gene: TRBV28
abundance: once
CDR3nt: TGTGCCAGCAGACCCGTACAGTCTAACTATGGCTACACCTTC
CDR3aa: CASRPVQSNYGYTF

j_gene: TRBJ1-3
d_gene: TRBD1
v_gene: TRBV7-2
abundance: -
CDR3nt: TGTGCCAGCAGCCCGCGGTCCGGGACAGGGATAGGTGGCGGAAACACCATATATTTT
CDR3aa: CASSPRSGTGIGGGNTIYF

j_gene: TRBJ2-3
d_gene: TRBD2
v_gene: TRBV6-1
abundance: -
CDR3nt: TGTGCCAGCAGACTAGCGGGAGTCGGCACAGATACGCAGTATTTT
CDR3aa: CASRLAGVGTDTQYF

j_gene: TRBJ1-4
d_gene: TRBD1
v_gene: TRBV10-3
abundance: -
CDR3nt: TGTGCCATCAGTGAGAAGGGCGGGACAGTTAATGAAAAACTGTTTTTT
CDR3aa: CAISEKGGTVNEKLFF

j_gene: TRBJ2-5
d_gene: TRBD2
v_gene: TRBV5-1
abundance: -
CDR3nt: TGCGCCAGCAGCTTGGCTCTAGCGGGACTCCAAGAGACCCAGTACTTC
CDR3aa: CASSLALAGLQETQYF

j_gene: TRBJ1-4
d_gene: TRBD1
v_gene: TRBV6-6
abundance: -
CDR3nt: TGTGCCAGCAGTCAACAGGGGGGGGATGAAAAACTGTTTTTT
CDR3aa: CASSQQGGDEKLFF

j_gene: TRBJ2-3
d_gene: TRBD2
v_gene: TRBV4-3
abundance: -
CDR3nt: TGCGCCAGCAGCCAAGTCGCTCTAGCGGGAGAAGATACGCAGTATTTT
CDR3aa: CASSQVALAGEDTQYF

j_gene: TRBJ2-1
d_gene: TRBD2
v_gene: TRBV9
abundance: few
CDR3nt: TGTGCCAGCAGCGCCAGCGGGAGAGTGGGATATGAGCAGTTCTTC
CDR3aa: CASSASGRVGYEQFF

j_gene: TRBJ2-4
d_gene: -
v_gene: TRBV5-4
abundance: -
CDR3nt: TGTGCCAGCAGCTTGGGGGCGGCGGGTACAGCCAAAAACATTCAGTACTTC
CDR3aa: CASSLGAAGTAKNIQYF

j_gene: TRBJ1-5
d_gene: -
v_gene: TRBV28
abundance: -
CDR3nt: TGTGCCAGCAGTTTATTCGGTCTCAGGACAGGCAATCAGCCCCAGCATTTT
CDR3aa: CASSLFGLRTGNQPQHF

j_gene: TRBJ2-3
d_gene: -
v_gene: TRBV2
abundance: -
CDR3nt: TGTGCCAGCAGTAGGGACTTATCTAGCACAGATACGCAGTATTTT
CDR3aa: CASSRDLSSTDTQYF

j_gene: TRBJ2-5
d_gene: TRBD1
v_gene: TRBV19
abundance: -
CDR3nt: TGTGCCAGTAGTAGTACAGGGGATCCCCAAGAGACCCAGTACTTC
CDR3aa: CASSSTGDPQETQYF